A selection of T cell receptor beta chains follows, all from one sample in a study of T cells in Graves' hyperthyroidism and ophthalmopathy. In TCRdb, the multiplex PCR reads were re-called with MiXCR into one record per CDR3 protein. The data hold about 250,000 distinct CDR3 sequences, with roughly 20% observed a single time. Sequencing was carried out using blood. Receptors originate from a man aged 25-45 years with Graves' ophthalmopathy. Each CDR3 is given with its conserved first and last residue. The order of the fields is D gene, clone size, J gene, V gene, CDR3 protein, CDR3 DNA. A D gene is named only where the DNA matches it firmly. Size values are once, few and many counts, or a class for expanded clones, and some rows have none.

TRBD1 | few | TRBJ1-1 | TRBV5-8 | CASSRGQDDEAFF | TGTGCCAGCAGCCGTGGACAGGACGATGAAGCTTTCTTT
NA | NA | TRBJ1-6 | TRBV2 | CASSSIADSPLHF | TGTGCCAGCAGCTCCATCGCAGATTCACCCCTCCACTTT
NA | many | TRBJ1-1 | TRBV6-6 | CASSYLVNTEAFF | TGTGCCAGCAGTTACTTGGTGAACACTGAAGCTTTCTTT
NA | few | TRBJ1-2 | TRBV6-5 | CASSYSGTILVGYTF | TGTGCCAGCAGTTATAGCGGGACAATCCTTGTGGGCTACACCTTC
TRBD1 | NA | TRBJ1-3 | TRBV2 | CASRLSSGGSGNTIYF | TGTGCCAGCAGGTTATCATCAGGGGGCTCTGGAAACACCATATATTTT
TRBD1 | many | TRBJ2-7 | TRBV28 | CASRSTGDPSYEQYF | TGTGCCAGCAGATCCACAGGGGACCCCTCCTACGAGCAGTACTTC
TRBD2 | NA | TRBJ2-1 | TRBV7-9 | CASSLVAGGTYNEQFF | TGTGCCAGCAGCTTGGTAGCGGGAGGCACCTACAATGAGCAGTTCTTC
TRBD1 | NA | TRBJ2-2 | TRBV30 | CAWKSRQGANTGELFF | TGTGCCTGGAAGTCTAGACAGGGGGCTAACACCGGGGAGCTGTTTTTT
TRBD1 | few | TRBJ2-7 | TRBV28 | CASTPGQGHYEQYF | TGTGCCAGCACCCCCGGACAGGGGCACTACGAGCAGTACTTC
NA | NA | TRBJ2-7 | TRBV7-8 | CASSLIRRPYEQYF | TGTGCCAGCAGCTTAATTCGGCGTCCTTACGAGCAGTACTTC
NA | NA | TRBJ2-1 | TRBV19 | CASSSRDLGLNEQFF | TGTGCCAGTAGTTCCCGTGACCTAGGCCTCAATGAGCAGTTCTTC
TRBD2 | NA | TRBJ2-5 | TRBV11-1 | CASSSAPGLAGVRETQYF | TGTGCCAGCAGCTCCGCGCCCGGACTAGCGGGAGTTCGCGAGACCCAGTACTTC
TRBD2 | few | TRBJ2-5 | TRBV27 | CASSWGGETQYF | TGTGCCAGCAGTTGGGGGGGAGAGACCCAGTACTTC
NA | many | TRBJ1-1 | TRBV20-1 | CSASRGEAFF | TGCAGTGCTTCTAGAGGGGAAGCTTTCTTT
NA | NA | TRBJ1-1 | TRBV2 | CASNGMARGPTEAFF | TGTGCCAGCAATGGGATGGCTCGGGGTCCCACTGAAGCTTTCTTT
TRBD2 | few | TRBJ2-2 | TRBV6-1 | CASRNRAGGVGTGELFF | TGTGCCAGCAGGAATCGGGCGGGAGGGGTCGGCACCGGGGAGCTGTTTTTT
NA | few | TRBJ2-3 | TRBV5-1 | CASSFGDKDTQYF | TGCGCCAGCAGCTTTGGGGACAAGGATACGCAGTATTTT
NA | few | TRBJ2-7 | TRBV29-1 | CSVNLNQGFSYEQYF | TGCAGCGTTAATCTCAACCAGGGATTTTCCTACGAGCAGTACTTC
NA | many | TRBJ1-5 | TRBV5-1 | CASSNAPDQPQHF | TGCGCCAGCAGCAACGCCCCGGATCAGCCCCAGCATTTT
NA | many | TRBJ2-7 | TRBV28 | CASRDGTPVTAYEQYF | TGTGCCAGCAGGGACGGGACCCCCGTTACGGCCTACGAGCAGTACTTC
NA | NA | TRBJ1-2 | TRBV7-9 | CASSPQTGAKNYGYTF | TGTGCCAGCAGCCCACAGACCGGGGCGAAGAACTATGGCTACACCTTC
TRBD1 | NA | TRBJ2-5 | TRBV11-2 | CASSIGQGTEYF | TGTGCCAGCAGCATCGGACAGGGGACGGAGTACTTC
NA | NA | TRBJ2-1 | TRBV19 | CASSRGRWTLYNEQFF | TGTGCCAGTAGTAGAGGCCGTTGGACTCTATACAATGAGCAGTTCTTC
TRBD2 | few | TRBJ2-5 | TRBV15 | CATSRYRMAGGGETQYF | TGTGCCACCAGCAGATATAGAATGGCGGGAGGAGGGGAGACCCAGTACTTC
TRBD2 | NA | TRBJ2-1 | TRBV7-3 | CASSLSGSRYNEQFF | TGTGCCAGCAGCTTAAGCGGGAGTAGGTACAATGAGCAGTTCTTC
NA | few | TRBJ1-1 | TRBV11-3 | CASSPGGQTYTEAFF | TGTGCCAGCAGCCCTGGCGGGCAGACCTACACTGAAGCTTTCTTT
NA | NA | TRBJ2-1 | TRBV9 | CASSVATGRVNEQFF | TGTGCCAGCAGCGTAGCAACTGGAAGGGTGAATGAGCAGTTCTTC
NA | few | TRBJ2-7 | TRBV6-1 | CASSEAGTAGVEQYF | TGTGCCAGCAGTGAAGCCGGGACCGCCGGGGTCGAGCAGTACTTC
NA | NA | TRBJ2-7 | TRBV7-8 | CASSESSLYEQHF | TGTGCCAGCAGCGAATCCAGTTTGTACGAGCAGCACTTC
NA | few | TRBJ2-3 | TRBV12-5 | CASGHGTDSLDTQYF | TGTGCTAGTGGCCACGGGACTGACTCCTTGGATACGCAGTATTTT
NA | NA | TRBJ1-1 | TRBV12-3/TRBV12-4 | CASSNTDLMNTEAFF | TGTGCCAGCAGCAACACCGACCTTATGAACACTGAAGCTTTCTTT
TRBD1 | once | TRBJ2-5 | TRBV12-3/TRBV12-4 | CASSLEGTAGETQYF | TGTGCCAGCAGTTTAGAGGGGACAGCAGGCGAGACCCAGTACTTC
NA | NA | TRBJ2-7 | TRBV7-9 | CASKRTDSYEQYF | TGTGCCAGCAAAAGGACAGACTCCTACGAGCAGTACTTC
TRBD1 | many | TRBJ1-5 | TRBV3-1 | CASSQTGGGYQPQHF | TGTGCCAGCAGCCAAACAGGGGGGGGTTATCAGCCCCAGCATTTT
NA | few | TRBJ2-1 | TRBV20-1 | CSASPGTTYNEQFF | TGCAGTGCTAGCCCGGGTACAACCTACAATGAGCAGTTCTTC
NA | few | TRBJ2-7 | TRBV10-2 | CASSRADYEQYF | TGCGCCAGCAGTAGGGCCGACTACGAGCAGTACTTC
NA | many | TRBJ2-3 | TRBV2 | CASSERASSLGDTQYF | TGTGCCAGCAGTGAAAGGGCTAGCAGCTTGGGAGATACGCAGTATTTT
NA | NA | TRBJ2-5 | TRBV6-5 | CASSYSIFETQYF | TGTGCCAGCAGTTACTCGATTTTTGAGACCCAGTACTTC
NA | few | TRBJ1-5 | TRBV29-1 | CSVVTGLPNQPQHF | TGCAGCGTTGTGACAGGCCTGCCAAATCAGCCCCAGCATTTT
TRBD2 | NA | TRBJ2-1 | TRBV29-1 | CSVEDPVAGRGNEQFF | TGCAGCGTTGAAGATCCGGTAGCGGGAAGGGGCAATGAGCAGTTCTTC
NA | many | TRBJ1-1 | TRBV7-8 | CASSLAENTEAFF | TGTGCCAGCAGCTTAGCAGAGAACACTGAAGCTTTCTTT